The 18 T cell receptor beta chains below all came from one sample that was sequenced in a study of blood T cell repertoires in COVID-19. Profiled with immunoSEQ multiplex PCR; TCRdb holds only in-frame clones, not every one. The data show about 210,000 clones, around 81% seen once. Sequencing input: PBMCs or T cells enriched from blood (not recorded which). Every receptor here comes from a woman between 50 and 59 years old with acute COVID-19.

The chain has TRBV6-2 or TRBV6-3 and TRBJ2-1, with 9 bases aligning to TRBD2. With 6 bases clipped from V and 0 bases from J, the junction kept 21 bases outside the gene matches. Germline loops: CDR1 MNHEY, CDR2 SVGEGT. The CDR3 loop spans 21 amino acids. The CDR3: CASSPTAPAGGKLSSYNEQFF. The CDR3 DNA is TGTGCCAGCAGCCCGACGGCCCCAGCGGGAGGAAAACTAAGCTCCTACAATGAGCAGTTCTTC.

This clone was picked up many times. V and J are TRBV7-8 and TRBJ1-1; D perhaps matches TRBD1 (5 bases). The CDR3 totals 14 residues. The germline gives CDR1 SGHVS, CDR2 FQNEAQ. V was shortened by 6 bases and J by 1 base, with 12 bases between the two germline ends. The CDR3 DNA is TGTGCCAGCAGGGTGGGGCAGCAGAACACTGAAGCTTTCTTT. Its translation: CASRVGQQNTEAFF.

V and J are TRBV6-2 or TRBV6-3 and TRBJ2-3; TRBD2 matches at 9 bases. The junction had 13 bases not matched to a gene; V was cut back by 2 bases and J by 1 base. Per germline, CDR1 MNHEY and CDR2 SVGEGT. This CDR3 comprises 19 residues. The CDR3: CASSYRRREGLWGTDTQYF. CDR3 nucleotides: TGTGCCAGCAGTTACCGTCGGCGGGAGGGCCTTTGGGGCACAGATACGCAGTATTTT.

The gene calls are TRBV6-5 and TRBJ2-7, with TRBD1 identical over 9 bases. V was pared by 6 bases and J by 2 bases, with 5 bases of the junction left unmatched. CDR3 length: 14 amino acids. Germline assignment: CDR1 MNHEY and CDR2 SVGAGI. Written as DNA, the CDR3 is TGTGCCAGCAGACCTAACAGGGGGCCCTACGAGCAGTACTTC. This sequence encodes CASRPNRGPYEQYF.

The chain has TRBV18 and TRBJ2-7, with unresolved D. CDR3 length: 15 amino acids. Per the germline V gene, CDR1 is KGHSH and CDR2 is LQKENI. V was trimmed by 3 bases and J by 0 bases, leaving 12 bases between them. CDR3 DNA: TGTGCCAGCTCACCGGTAAGCGATACCTCCTACGAGCAGTACTTC. This encodes CASSPVSDTSYEQYF.

The V call is TRBV30, the J call TRBJ2-2, with TRBD1 as a possible D gene (6 bases). CDR1 and CDR2 from the germline V gene are GTSNPN and SVGIG (reference sequence). V lost 8 bases to trimming and J lost 1 base, with 14 bases between them. The CDR3 has 14 residues. The CDR3 bases are TGTGCCGCCCCATTGGGACAGAACACCGGGGAGCTGTTTTTT. Its translation is CAAPLGQNTGELFF.

The chain links TRBV18 to TRBJ2-5; 8 nucleotides line up with TRBD1. The CDR3 is made up of 14 amino acids. Trimming at V came to 5 bases and at J to 5 bases, leaving 7 bases not matched to a gene. Germline lookup yields CDR1 KGHSH and CDR2 LQKENI. Written as DNA, the CDR3 is TGTGCCAGCTCAGCTCGGACAGGGTCCGAGACCCAGTACTTC. It translates to CASSARTGSETQYF.

This chain uses TRBV7-2 with TRBJ2-7, with 9 bases matching TRBD2. CDR1 and CDR2 from the germline V gene are SGHTA and FQGNSA. There are 17 residues in the CDR3. Trimming removed 5 bases from V and 0 bases from J; junction bases left unmatched: 11. For the CDR3, the DNA is TGTGCCAGCAGCCCGCCGGGACTAGCCGTGAGCTCCTACGAGCAGTACTTC. As protein: CASSPPGLAVSSYEQYF.

The CDR3 here is CASSTRVQETQYF. CDR3 bases: TGTGCCAGTAGTACACGGGTCCAAGAGACCCAGTACTTC. The V and J genes are TRBV19 and TRBJ2-5; D is ambiguous. In germline, CDR1 is LNHDA, CDR2 SQIVND (reference sequence). This CDR3 is built from 13 residues. The germline V and J ends were trimmed by 4 bases and 1 base, with 7 bases remaining between them.

This rearrangement joins TRBV7-2 to TRBJ1-6; D is perhaps TRBD1 (6 bases). This CDR3 spans 16 amino acids. Germline V CDR1 and CDR2: SGHTA, FQGNSA. The ends were cut back, 3 bases at V and 4 bases at J, with 13 bases in the middle. Here the CDR3 reads CASSLSGQIYNSPLHF. CDR3 DNA sequence: TGTGCCAGCAGCTTGAGCGGACAGATATATAATTCACCCCTCCACTTT.

This clone occurred a few times. Other DNA variants within this sample encode the same CDR3. The rearrangement uses TRBV9 and TRBJ2-7; maybe TRBD2 (7 bases). The CDR3 sequence is 13 residues long. Trimming took 5 bases from V and 1 from J, leaving 10 bases between them. The germline CDR1 and CDR2 sequences are SGDLS and YYNGEE. CDR3 residues: CASSRGGSYEQYF. The CDR3 DNA sequence: TGTGCCAGCAGTAGGGGGGGTTCCTACGAGCAGTACTTC. Full variable domain (missing parts from reference TRBV9 and TRBJ2-7): DSGVTQTPKHLITATGQRVTLRCSPRSGDLSVYWYQQSLDQGLQFLIQYYNGEERAKGNILERFSAQQFPDLHSELNLSSLELGDSALYFCASSRGGSYEQYFGPGTRLTVT.

The chain combines TRBV19 with TRBJ1-3; D uncertain. V was cut by 5 bases and J by 2 bases, with 7 bases left in between. The CDR3 runs to 13 residues. CDR1 LNHDA and CDR2 SQIVND come from the germline V gene (reference sequence). CDR3 region: CASSPGPGNTIYF. CDR3 nucleotide sequence: TGTGCCAGTAGTCCCGGTCCTGGAAACACCATATATTTT.

V usage is TRBV11-2 and J usage is TRBJ2-7, with TRBD1 as a possible D gene (7 bases). The CDR3 has 15 residues. The germline V gene has CDR1 SGHAT and CDR2 FQNNGV. The V end was cut by 0 bases, the J end by 3 bases, with 12 bases between. CDR3 sequence: CASSLESRGVYEQYF. The CDR3 DNA is TGTGCCAGCAGCTTAGAGTCCAGGGGGGTCTACGAGCAGTACTTC.

The chain links TRBV7-6 to TRBJ2-1; 8 positions agree with TRBD1. The length of the CDR3 is 15 residues. The germline V gene has CDR1 SGHVS and CDR2 FNYEAQ. V was pared by 5 bases and J by 3 bases, with 6 bases of the junction left unmatched. Here the CDR3 DNA reads TGTGCCAGCAGCCCTCGGACAGGGAACTACAATGAGCAGTTCTTC. Translating gives CASSPRTGNYNEQFF.

This sequence joins TRBV9 and TRBJ1-2; D gene unclear. Trimming cost V 0 bases and J 2 bases, with 14 bases left between them. The CDR3 has 16 residues. Germline CDR1 SGDLS, CDR2 YYNGEE. Here the CDR3 reads CASSVERDTHNYGYTF. CDR3 DNA sequence: TGTGCCAGCAGCGTAGAGAGGGATACCCACAACTATGGCTACACCTTC.

The chain is built from TRBV19 and TRBJ1-2; TRBD1 matches at 7 bases. Germline values: CDR1 LNHDA, CDR2 SQIVND (reference sequence). The CDR3 loop spans 12 amino acids. J was trimmed by 9 bases and V by 9 bases; bases with no gene match: 10. CDR3 DNA sequence: TGTGCCAGCCAGGGACAGCATCCACGCTACACCTTC. Protein product: CASQGQHPRYTF.

The gene calls are TRBV5-1 and TRBJ1-4; possibly TRBD1 for D (5 bases). The CDR3 consists of 15 residues. The germline V and J ends were trimmed by 4 bases and 4 bases, with 14 bases remaining between them. In germline, CDR1 is SGHRS, CDR2 YFSETQ. CDR3 residues: CASSGGHINNEKLFF. CDR3 sequence (DNA): TGCGCCAGCAGCGGCGGACACATTAATAATGAAAAACTGTTTTTT.

The chain links TRBV5-4 to TRBJ1-4; the D gene is possibly TRBD1 (5 bases). Trimming pared 3 bases from V and 1 base from J, leaving 10 bases between. CDR1 is SGHNT and CDR2 is YYREEE in the germline V gene (reference sequence). This CDR3 has 15 amino acids. In nucleotides, the CDR3 is TGTGCCAGCAGCTATCGGGGGGGAACTAATGAAAAACTGTTTTTT. The encoded protein is CASSYRGGTNEKLFF.